Listed below are T cell receptor beta chains from one sample, sequenced in a study of blood T cell repertoires in COVID-19. TCRdb's copy holds only in-frame clones and misses some; the assay was immunoSEQ multiplex PCR. The sample lists fewer than 400,000 clones, 85% occurring once. The sample comprised peripheral blood. The receptors were gathered from a woman younger than 30 with acute or convalescent COVID-19. Both conserved end residues are part of each CDR3. The order of the fields is clone size, D gene, V gene, J gene, CDR3 protein, CDR3 DNA. A D gene is named only where the DNA matches it firmly. Clone size appears in some rows only: once, few, many, or a class for an expanded clone.

abundance: once; d_gene: TRBD1; v_gene: TRBV6-5; j_gene: TRBJ1-1; CDR3aa: CASSGTVNTEAFF; CDR3nt: TGTGCCAGCAGCGGGACAGTGAACACTGAAGCTTTCTTT
abundance: NA; d_gene: NA; v_gene: TRBV5-4; j_gene: TRBJ2-7; CDR3aa: CASSLGLGESPYEQYF; CDR3nt: TGTGCCAGCAGCTTGGGGTTGGGCGAGAGCCCCTACGAGCAGTACTTC
abundance: NA; d_gene: NA; v_gene: TRBV5-6; j_gene: TRBJ1-5; CDR3aa: CASSLDRGNQPQHF; CDR3nt: TGTGCCAGCAGCTTGGATCGGGGGAATCAGCCCCAGCATTTT
abundance: few; d_gene: NA; v_gene: TRBV10-1; j_gene: TRBJ1-1; CDR3aa: CASSESGNTEAFF; CDR3nt: TGCGCCAGCAGTGAGTCCGGGAACACTGAAGCTTTCTTT
abundance: NA; d_gene: NA; v_gene: TRBV5-1; j_gene: TRBJ2-2; CDR3aa: CASTLDGSAPGELFF; CDR3nt: TGCGCCAGCACCCTCGACGGGTCGGCCCCCGGGGAGCTGTTTTTT
abundance: NA; d_gene: TRBD1; v_gene: TRBV29-1; j_gene: TRBJ1-6; CDR3aa: CSVVAGQGSPLHF; CDR3nt: TGCAGCGTTGTGGCGGGACAGGGGTCACCCCTCCACTTT
abundance: NA; d_gene: NA; v_gene: TRBV12-5; j_gene: TRBJ2-1; CDR3aa: CASGSSGDEQFF; CDR3nt: TGTGCTAGTGGTTCCTCAGGGGATGAGCAGTTCTTC
abundance: once; d_gene: TRBD1; v_gene: TRBV5-5; j_gene: TRBJ1-5; CDR3aa: CASSLTGDQPQHF; CDR3nt: TGTGCCAGCAGCTTGACAGGGGATCAGCCCCAGCATTTT
abundance: NA; d_gene: NA; v_gene: TRBV5-4; j_gene: TRBJ1-4; CDR3aa: CASSFTGAMSNEKLFF; CDR3nt: TGTGCCAGCAGCTTCACAGGTGCCATGAGTAATGAAAAACTGTTTTTT
abundance: NA; d_gene: NA; v_gene: TRBV11-2; j_gene: TRBJ2-5; CDR3aa: CASSIPGSRGETQYF; CDR3nt: TGTGCCAGCAGCATCCCCGGGAGTCGGGGAGAGACCCAGTACTTC
abundance: NA; d_gene: NA; v_gene: TRBV7-2; j_gene: TRBJ2-7; CDR3aa: CASSFTVTDSREQYF; CDR3nt: TGTGCCAGCAGCTTCACGGTGACGGACTCGCGCGAGCAGTACTTC
abundance: few; d_gene: TRBD1; v_gene: TRBV24-1; j_gene: TRBJ1-1; CDR3aa: CATSDSIGDRDGVEAFF; CDR3nt: TGTGCCACCAGTGATTCTATTGGGGACAGGGATGGGGTAGAAGCTTTCTTT
abundance: many; d_gene: NA; v_gene: TRBV5-1; j_gene: TRBJ1-4; CDR3aa: CASSWGAGGEELFF; CDR3nt: TGCGCCAGCAGCTGGGGAGCCGGGGGTGAAGAACTGTTTTTT
abundance: NA; d_gene: NA; v_gene: TRBV7-9; j_gene: TRBJ2-3; CDR3aa: CASAGRYASTDTQYF; CDR3nt: TGTGCCAGCGCGGGACGGTACGCTAGCACAGATACGCAGTATTTT
abundance: NA; d_gene: TRBD1; v_gene: TRBV24-1; j_gene: TRBJ2-7; CDR3aa: CATSVWTGTYEQYF; CDR3nt: TGTGCCACCAGTGTCTGGACAGGGACCTACGAGCAGTACTTC
abundance: NA; d_gene: NA; v_gene: TRBV4-2; j_gene: TRBJ2-6; CDR3aa: CASSQASSSISGANVLTF; CDR3nt: TGTGCCAGCAGCCAAGCGTCCAGTTCCATCTCTGGGGCCAACGTCCTGACTTTC
abundance: NA; d_gene: TRBD2; v_gene: TRBV2; j_gene: TRBJ2-5; CDR3aa: CASSGGAGGPRGGETQYF; CDR3nt: TGTGCCAGCAGTGGGGGCGCGGGAGGCCCCCGAGGCGGGGAGACCCAGTACTTC
abundance: NA; d_gene: NA; v_gene: TRBV14; j_gene: TRBJ1-1; CDR3aa: CASSDYRENTEAFF; CDR3nt: TGTGCCAGCAGCGATTACAGGGAGAACACTGAAGCTTTCTTT
abundance: NA; d_gene: NA; v_gene: TRBV9; j_gene: TRBJ1-4; CDR3aa: CASSEFQADEKLFF; CDR3nt: TGTGCCAGCAGCGAGTTCCAGGCCGATGAAAAACTGTTTTTT
abundance: NA; d_gene: NA; v_gene: TRBV2; j_gene: TRBJ2-7; CDR3aa: CASSEGRNSYEQYF; CDR3nt: TGTGCCAGCAGTGAAGGCAGGAACTCCTACGAGCAGTACTTC
abundance: NA; d_gene: NA; v_gene: TRBV7-2; j_gene: TRBJ1-6; CDR3aa: CASSFGRGGYSPLHF; CDR3nt: TGTGCCAGCAGCTTTGGGCGGGGCGGATATTCACCCCTCCACTTT
abundance: NA; d_gene: NA; v_gene: TRBV9; j_gene: TRBJ1-5; CDR3aa: CASSDRGGGQPQHF; CDR3nt: TGTGCCAGCAGCGACCGGGGGGGCGGTCAGCCCCAGCATTTT
abundance: NA; d_gene: NA; v_gene: TRBV2; j_gene: TRBJ2-3; CDR3aa: CASRPRPSTQYF; CDR3nt: TGTGCCAGCAGGCCTAGGCCCTCTACGCAGTATTTT
abundance: NA; d_gene: NA; v_gene: TRBV19; j_gene: TRBJ1-1; CDR3aa: CASSIMGLEGGTEAFF; CDR3nt: TGTGCCAGTAGTATTATGGGGTTAGAAGGAGGGACTGAAGCTTTCTTT
abundance: NA; d_gene: TRBD1; v_gene: TRBV3-1/TRBV3-2; j_gene: TRBJ2-2; CDR3aa: CASRRTGANTGELFF; CDR3nt: TGTGCCAGCAGACGGACAGGGGCTAACACCGGGGAGCTGTTTTTT
abundance: NA; d_gene: NA; v_gene: TRBV30; j_gene: TRBJ1-6; CDR3aa: CAWKMEGSYNSPLHF; CDR3nt: TGTGCCTGGAAAATGGAGGGCTCCTATAATTCACCCCTCCACTTT
abundance: NA; d_gene: NA; v_gene: TRBV3-1/TRBV3-2; j_gene: TRBJ1-2; CDR3aa: CASSQGAGYTF; CDR3nt: TGTGCCAGCAGCCAAGGGGCTGGCTACACCTTC
abundance: NA; d_gene: NA; v_gene: TRBV3-1/TRBV3-2; j_gene: TRBJ2-1; CDR3aa: CASSQTSSEQFF; CDR3nt: TGTGCCAGCAGCCAGACTAGTTCTGAGCAGTTCTTC
abundance: few; d_gene: NA; v_gene: TRBV9; j_gene: TRBJ2-7; CDR3aa: CASSVVSGDEQYF; CDR3nt: TGTGCCAGCAGCGTAGTATCCGGGGACGAGCAGTACTTC
abundance: NA; d_gene: TRBD1; v_gene: TRBV9; j_gene: TRBJ1-1; CDR3aa: CASSPVRWRQGGTEAFF; CDR3nt: TGTGCCAGCAGCCCCGTCCGATGGCGACAGGGTGGGACTGAAGCTTTCTTT
abundance: NA; d_gene: TRBD1; v_gene: TRBV2; j_gene: TRBJ1-5; CDR3aa: CASSQNRGYSNQPQHF; CDR3nt: TGTGCCAGCAGCCAGAACAGGGGTTATAGCAATCAGCCCCAGCATTTT
abundance: NA; d_gene: TRBD1; v_gene: TRBV29-1; j_gene: TRBJ1-4; CDR3aa: CSVGGRGSATNEKLFF; CDR3nt: TGCAGCGTTGGTGGCAGGGGGTCGGCAACTAATGAAAAACTGTTTTTT
abundance: NA; d_gene: TRBD2; v_gene: TRBV24-1; j_gene: TRBJ2-7; CDR3aa: CATSGPGTSSYEQYF; CDR3nt: TGTGCCACCAGTGGTCCCGGGACTAGCTCCTACGAGCAGTACTTC
abundance: NA; d_gene: NA; v_gene: TRBV7-9; j_gene: TRBJ1-6; CDR3aa: CASSSRSDLNSPLHF; CDR3nt: TGTGCCAGCAGCTCTAGAAGCGATCTGAATTCACCCCTCCACTTT
abundance: NA; d_gene: TRBD1; v_gene: TRBV14; j_gene: TRBJ2-3; CDR3aa: CASSHTGASQYF; CDR3nt: TGTGCCAGCAGCCACACAGGGGCCTCGCAGTATTTT
abundance: NA; d_gene: TRBD1; v_gene: TRBV9; j_gene: TRBJ2-1; CDR3aa: CASSASSKGTGDYNEQFF; CDR3nt: TGTGCCAGCAGCGCGAGCTCTAAGGGGACAGGGGATTACAATGAGCAGTTCTTC
abundance: NA; d_gene: NA; v_gene: TRBV5-1; j_gene: TRBJ1-2; CDR3aa: CASSFFPNRENYGYTF; CDR3nt: TGCGCCAGCAGCTTTTTTCCCAACAGGGAAAACTATGGCTACACCTTC
abundance: NA; d_gene: TRBD1; v_gene: TRBV28; j_gene: TRBJ2-5; CDR3aa: CASNRGPYPFQETQYF; CDR3nt: TGTGCCAGCAACAGGGGGCCCTACCCCTTCCAAGAGACCCAGTACTTC
abundance: NA; d_gene: NA; v_gene: TRBV11-2; j_gene: TRBJ2-1; CDR3aa: CASSTRRGGPSDNEQFF; CDR3nt: TGTGCCAGCAGCACCCGACGGGGTGGCCCCAGCGACAATGAGCAGTTCTTC
abundance: NA; d_gene: TRBD2; v_gene: TRBV5-4; j_gene: TRBJ2-1; CDR3aa: CASSLQAGGEQFF; CDR3nt: TGTGCCAGCAGCTTGCAAGCGGGGGGGGAGCAGTTCTTC
abundance: NA; d_gene: NA; v_gene: TRBV28; j_gene: TRBJ2-5; CDR3aa: CASSPQGKSRETQYF; CDR3nt: TGTGCCAGCAGTCCGCAGGGCAAAAGTAGGGAGACCCAGTACTTC
abundance: NA; d_gene: NA; v_gene: TRBV9; j_gene: TRBJ2-1; CDR3aa: CASSVGDYHNEQFF; CDR3nt: TGTGCCAGCAGCGTAGGTGACTACCACAATGAGCAGTTCTTC
abundance: NA; d_gene: TRBD1; v_gene: TRBV5-1; j_gene: TRBJ2-2; CDR3aa: CASSHSTGEDTGELFF; CDR3nt: TGCGCCAGCAGCCACTCGACAGGGGAGGACACCGGGGAGCTGTTTTTT
abundance: once; d_gene: NA; v_gene: TRBV19; j_gene: TRBJ2-7; CDR3aa: CASSMAGGQIFYGQYF; CDR3nt: TGTGCCAGTAGTATGGCCGGGGGACAGATATTCTACGGGCAGTACTTC
abundance: NA; d_gene: TRBD1; v_gene: TRBV5-5; j_gene: TRBJ2-3; CDR3aa: CASRSGTGHSDTQYF; CDR3nt: TGTGCCAGCAGATCCGGGACAGGGCATTCAGATACGCAGTATTTT
abundance: NA; d_gene: TRBD1; v_gene: TRBV3-1/TRBV3-2; j_gene: TRBJ1-4; CDR3aa: CASSDGTGRWGKLFF; CDR3nt: TGTGCCAGCAGCGATGGGACAGGGCGATGGGGAAAACTGTTTTTT